Listed below are T cell receptor beta chains from one sample, sequenced in a study of vaccination and CD4 T cells after COVID-19. TCRdb re-derived calls from the PCR reads in MiXCR, one entry per CDR3 protein. The sample has approximately 15,000 distinct CDR3 sequences, roughly half seen once; the top ten hold approximately 13%. These TCRs are of unknown antigen specificity. Sequencing used CD4+ T cells from blood, cultured in vitro. Receptors were obtained from a human donor who had recovered from COVID-19. CDR3s include the opening cysteine and the closing phenylalanine or tryptophan. D genes are given only for firm matches. Expanded clones are given a class, and other clones once, few, many or no size at all.

TRBV11-3	TRBD2	TRBJ2-1	NA	TGTGCCAGCAGCCCGACGGGACTAGCGGGAGGGCCGGCCTACAATGAGCAGTTCTTC	CASSPTGLAGGPAYNEQFF
TRBV19	TRBD1	TRBJ1-1	few	TGTGCCAGTAGACCGGACCGGACAGGGTGGACCACTGAAGCTTTCTTT	CASRPDRTGWTTEAFF
TRBV7-2	NA	TRBJ1-2	NA	TGTGCCAGCAGCTTAGTATCCCCCTATGGCTACACCTTC	CASSLVSPYGYTF
TRBV12-3/TRBV12-4	NA	TRBJ1-5	NA	TGTGCCAGCAGTTCGTTTCCCCAGAGCAATCAGCCCCAGCATTTT	CASSSFPQSNQPQHF
TRBV6-2/TRBV6-3	TRBD1	TRBJ1-4	NA	TGTGCCAGCAGCTGGACAGGAAGCGTAAAACTGTTTTTT	CASSWTGSVKLFF
TRBV20-1	NA	TRBJ2-3	NA	TGCAGTGCCGGGGAAGTCACAGATACGCAGTATTTT	CSAGEVTDTQYF
TRBV27	TRBD1	TRBJ1-2	NA	TGTGCCAGCAAGACAGGGGGGTCCCACTATGGCTACACCTTC	CASKTGGSHYGYTF
TRBV19	NA	TRBJ1-2	NA	TGTGCCAGTAGTATAGAGGTGGAGGGCTATGGCTACACCTTC	CASSIEVEGYGYTF
TRBV20-1	NA	TRBJ2-5	few	TGCAGTGCTAGAGATTTGGGGTCGTACCAAGAGACCCAGTACTTC	CSARDLGSYQETQYF
TRBV12-3/TRBV12-4	NA	TRBJ1-5	NA	TGTGCCAGCAGTGCGACAGGACTTAATCAGCCCCAGCATTTT	CASSATGLNQPQHF
TRBV11-3	NA	TRBJ1-1	NA	TGTGCCATCCAGGGTCGGAACACTGAAGCTTTCTTT	CAIQGRNTEAFF
TRBV6-5	NA	TRBJ1-5	NA	TGTGCCAGCAGTTACTCGACGGGTCAGCCCCAGCATTTT	CASSYSTGQPQHF
TRBV25-1	NA	TRBJ1-5	NA	TGTGCCAGCAGCCAGGGATATCAGCCCCAGCATTTT	CASSQGYQPQHF
TRBV20-1	NA	TRBJ2-7	NA	TGCAGTGCTAGAGCCGGCGGGACGGGCGAGCAGTACTTC	CSARAGGTGEQYF
TRBV30	NA	TRBJ1-2	NA	TGTGCCTGGAGTGGGGGCCTAGGCGGCTACACCTTC	CAWSGGLGGYTF
TRBV27	NA	TRBJ1-5	NA	TGTGCCAGCAGTTTAACGGTGACTGTTCAGCCCCAGCATTTT	CASSLTVTVQPQHF
TRBV27	NA	TRBJ2-7	NA	TGTGCCAGCAGTCAATCCGCCCGAAACGGTTACGAGCAGTACTTC	CASSQSARNGYEQYF
TRBV20-1	TRBD1	TRBJ1-6	NA	TGCAGTGCTAGAGTTTCTCCGGGACAGGGAGGGGCACCCCTCCACTTT	CSARVSPGQGGAPLHF
TRBV24-1	NA	TRBJ1-6	NA	TGTGCCACCTTCAGGTCCTGGGCCAATTCACCCCTCCACTTT	CATFRSWANSPLHF
TRBV5-6	NA	TRBJ1-1	few	TGTGCCAGCAGCCCGGATGGGGGGAACACTGAAGCTTTCTTT	CASSPDGGNTEAFF
TRBV6-5	NA	TRBJ1-5	NA	TGTGCCAGCAGTTACCGACCGGGGGCTAATCAGCCCCAGCATTTT	CASSYRPGANQPQHF
TRBV19	TRBD2	TRBJ2-7	few	TGTGCCAGTAGGACTAGCGGGAGTGAATACGAGCAGTACTTC	CASRTSGSEYEQYF
TRBV7-2	TRBD1	TRBJ1-5	NA	TGTGCCAGCAGCCTGGGGACAGGGAGTCAGCCCCAGCATTTT	CASSLGTGSQPQHF
TRBV18	NA	TRBJ2-7	NA	TGTGCCAGCTCACAAGGTGTACGTCGCGAGCAGTACTTC	CASSQGVRREQYF
TRBV6-1	NA	TRBJ1-5	NA	TGTGCCAGCACTGACCGGGACTCCCAGCATTTT	CASTDRDSQHF
TRBV6-5	NA	TRBJ1-1	NA	TGTGCCAGCAGTTACTCGGTGGGGCACACTGAAGCTTTCTTT	CASSYSVGHTEAFF
TRBV11-2	NA	TRBJ1-5	few	TGTGCCAGCAGCCCCGCGGTTGGACGGCGCAATCAGCCCCAGCATTTT	CASSPAVGRRNQPQHF
TRBV19	NA	TRBJ2-2	NA	TGTGCCAGTAGTAATCATCGGACCGGGGAGCTGTTTTTT	CASSNHRTGELFF
TRBV20-1	NA	TRBJ2-7	NA	TGCAGTGCTAGGAGTGAGGGACTGCACGAGCAGTACTTC	CSARSEGLHEQYF
TRBV6-1	TRBD2	TRBJ2-5	NA	TGTGCCAGCAGTGAGGGACTAGCGGGAGCAGAGACCCAGTACTTC	CASSEGLAGAETQYF
TRBV19	TRBD1	TRBJ1-2	NA	TGTGCCAGTAGTATCTCGACAGGGAATCTTCGTGGCTACACCTTC	CASSISTGNLRGYTF
TRBV12-3/TRBV12-4	TRBD1	TRBJ1-1	NA	TGTGCCAGCAGTTTGCAGGGGGCGACTGAAGCTTTCTTT	CASSLQGATEAFF
TRBV7-2	TRBD1	TRBJ2-7	NA	TGTGCCAGCAGCTTGTCCGGGACAGGGGCCGGGTACGAGCAGTACTTC	CASSLSGTGAGYEQYF
TRBV12-3/TRBV12-4	NA	TRBJ2-7	once	TGTGCCAGCAGTTTAGTGGGGGGTAGCCAACCCTACGAGCAGTACTTC	CASSLVGGSQPYEQYF
TRBV6-2/TRBV6-3	NA	TRBJ2-5	few	TGTGCCAGCAGTTACTCTCGGGCCCAAGAGACCCAGTACTTC	CASSYSRAQETQYF
TRBV2	NA	TRBJ1-6	few	TGTGCCAGCAGGGGGGGGAGCTCCTATAATTCACCCCTCCACTTT	CASRGGSSYNSPLHF
TRBV30	TRBD2	TRBJ2-7	NA	TGTGCCGGGGGGGGTGATGGACACGAGCAGTACTTC	CAGGGDGHEQYF
TRBV20-1	TRBD1	TRBJ2-3	NA	TGCAGTGCTCAGCGGACAGGGAAGGGCACAGATACGCAGTATTTT	CSAQRTGKGTDTQYF
TRBV7-3	NA	TRBJ1-1	few	TGTGCCAGCAGCCATACCCCAGGCACTGAAGCTTTCTTT	CASSHTPGTEAFF
TRBV5-1	TRBD1	TRBJ2-5	NA	TGCGCCAGCAGCTTGGGGGGACAGGTCCAAGAGACCCAGTACTTC	CASSLGGQVQETQYF
TRBV11-3	NA	TRBJ2-3	NA	TGTGCCAGCAGCTTAGCCGGGGTAGTGATAGATACGCAGTATTTT	CASSLAGVVIDTQYF
TRBV6-5	TRBD2	TRBJ2-1	NA	TGTGCCAGCAGTTCGCCGGGACTAGCGGGTAACGAGCAGTTCTTC	CASSSPGLAGNEQFF
TRBV18	NA	TRBJ1-1	NA	TGTGCCAGCTCACCCGTAGACACTGAAGCTTTCTTT	CASSPVDTEAFF
TRBV10-3	NA	TRBJ1-1	few	TGTGCCATCAGTCGAAGGGGCCCGGGGAGCCGGGTCACTGAAGCTTTCTTT	CAISRRGPGSRVTEAFF
TRBV5-1	NA	TRBJ1-1	few	TGCGCCAGCAGGCTAGGGGTGGACACTGAAGCTTTCTTT	CASRLGVDTEAFF
TRBV5-6	TRBD1	TRBJ1-1	NA	TGTGCCAGCAGCTTGGACAGGGGGACTGAAGCTTTCTTT	CASSLDRGTEAFF
TRBV6-2/TRBV6-3	NA	TRBJ2-7	few	TGTGCCAGCACCCTAGGGGCTGTCAGATACGAGCAGTACTTC	CASTLGAVRYEQYF
TRBV24-1	NA	TRBJ1-1	NA	TGTGCCAACTCCACTACCAAGGGAGAGTTGGACACTGAAGCTTTCTTT	CANSTTKGELDTEAFF
TRBV7-9	TRBD1	TRBJ2-3	NA	TGTGCCAGCAGCCCGGGGACAGGGGGCGGGGATACGCAGTATTTT	CASSPGTGGGDTQYF
TRBV19	TRBD2	TRBJ2-3	NA	TGTGCCAGTAGTCCGGGGGGAACAGATACGCAGTATTTT	CASSPGGTDTQYF
TRBV12-3/TRBV12-4	NA	TRBJ1-2	NA	TGTGCCAGCAGGAGCACAGGGCTAGCGGGCGGCTACACCTTC	CASRSTGLAGGYTF
TRBV7-9	NA	TRBJ1-1	once	TGTGCCAGCAGCTTATCTGGGGGTAGTCAAGCTTTCTTT	CASSLSGGSQAFF
TRBV5-5	NA	TRBJ1-1	NA	TGTGCCAGCAGCTTGCAAGGAGTGTGGACTGAAGCTTTCTTT	CASSLQGVWTEAFF
TRBV27	NA	TRBJ1-5	NA	TGTGCCAGCAGTTCGGGACCGCGGTATCAGCCCCAGCATTTT	CASSSGPRYQPQHF
TRBV18	NA	TRBJ2-5	NA	TGTGCCAGCTCACGGTCCGGGCCAAACCAAGAGACCCAGTACTTC	CASSRSGPNQETQYF
TRBV7-6	NA	TRBJ2-1	NA	TGTGCCAGCAGCCTGGGGAGCAATGAGCAGTTCTTC	CASSLGSNEQFF
TRBV11-3	NA	TRBJ2-3	NA	TGTGCCAGCAGCTTAGTTCGAGGGAGCCGCACAGATACGCAGTATTTT	CASSLVRGSRTDTQYF
TRBV20-1	NA	TRBJ1-5	large	TGCAGTGCTAGGGGCGGTTCGGGTCAGCCCCAGCATTTT	CSARGGSGQPQHF
TRBV4-3	NA	TRBJ1-5	few	TGCGCCAGCAGCCAAGATCAGGGCCAGCCCCAGCATTTT	CASSQDQGQPQHF